The present entry profiles one TCR beta chain with its context. Its antigen is as yet unknown. These data come from a study of OX40 agonist ivuxolimab in advanced cancers. Study background: Having had anti-PD-1, anti-PD-L1 or anti-CTLA-4 therapy before was allowed, and roughly 40% had some. General study findings and limits: Expanded clones were, on average, more numerous among CD8+ T cells than CD4+.

The germline V and J ends were trimmed by 2 bases and 5 bases, with 13 bases remaining between them. This CDR3 is 14 amino acids long. Germline V gives CDR1 SGHRS, CDR2 YFSETQ. Produced via immunoSEQ multiplex PCR; TCRdb's table is partial and in-frame only. The data hold 35,000 to 55,000 clones, with 65% to 85% observed a single time. Autoimmune disease history or systemic immunosuppression disqualified patients. This chain connects TRBV5-1 to TRBJ1-2, with a tentative D call TRBD1 (5 bases). Material: CD4+ or CD8+ T cells sorted from blood, obtained in a trial of the OX40 agonist ivuxolimab. The source of this sequence is an adult with an advanced solid tumor such as melanoma, head and neck, liver or kidney cancer. The DNA of the CDR3 is TGCGCCAGCAGCTTTGAGCGGGAGGGGTATGGCTACACCTTC. It specifies CASSFEREGYGYTF.